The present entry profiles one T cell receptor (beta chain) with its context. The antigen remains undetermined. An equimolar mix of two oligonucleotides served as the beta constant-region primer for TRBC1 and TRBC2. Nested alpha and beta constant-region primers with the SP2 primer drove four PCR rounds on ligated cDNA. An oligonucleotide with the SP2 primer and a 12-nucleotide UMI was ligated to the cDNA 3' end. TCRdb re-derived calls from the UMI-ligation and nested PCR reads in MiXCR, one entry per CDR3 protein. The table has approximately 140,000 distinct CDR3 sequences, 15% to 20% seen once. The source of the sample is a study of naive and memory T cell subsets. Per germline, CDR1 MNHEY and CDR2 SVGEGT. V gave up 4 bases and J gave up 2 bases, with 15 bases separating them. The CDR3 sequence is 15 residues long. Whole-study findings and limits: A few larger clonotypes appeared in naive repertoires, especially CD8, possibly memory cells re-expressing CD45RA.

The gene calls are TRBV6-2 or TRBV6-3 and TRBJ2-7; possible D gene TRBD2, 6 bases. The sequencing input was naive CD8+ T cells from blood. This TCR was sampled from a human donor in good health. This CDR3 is CASSFPRDEPYEQYF. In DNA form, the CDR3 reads TGTGCCAGCAGTTTCCCGCGGGACGAACCCTACGAGCAGTACTTC.